This T cell receptor (beta chain) was found in a study of naive and memory T cell subsets. Findings and caveats of the study: TCR abundance followed a power law differing between naive and memory subsets.

This clonotype was counted many times. Its specificity is not known. Both TRBC1 and TRBC2 were covered by a beta constant-region primer of two equimolar oligonucleotides. TCRdb passed the UMI-ligation and nested PCR reads through MiXCR, listing each CDR3 protein once. The repertoire holds over 75,000 distinct CDR3 sequences, with approximately 14% as singletons. Trimming pared 5 bases from V and 8 bases from J, leaving 10 bases between. Germline loops: CDR1 LNHNV, CDR2 YYDKDF (reference sequence). The CDR3 has 12 residues. J is TRBJ2-4 and V is TRBV15, with D uncertain. Sequenced input: central memory CD4+ T cells from blood. The clonotype comes from a human donor in good health. The CDR3 DNA reads TGTGCCACCAGCGCCCTGGGATACATTCAGTACTTC. Translation: CATSALGYIQYF.